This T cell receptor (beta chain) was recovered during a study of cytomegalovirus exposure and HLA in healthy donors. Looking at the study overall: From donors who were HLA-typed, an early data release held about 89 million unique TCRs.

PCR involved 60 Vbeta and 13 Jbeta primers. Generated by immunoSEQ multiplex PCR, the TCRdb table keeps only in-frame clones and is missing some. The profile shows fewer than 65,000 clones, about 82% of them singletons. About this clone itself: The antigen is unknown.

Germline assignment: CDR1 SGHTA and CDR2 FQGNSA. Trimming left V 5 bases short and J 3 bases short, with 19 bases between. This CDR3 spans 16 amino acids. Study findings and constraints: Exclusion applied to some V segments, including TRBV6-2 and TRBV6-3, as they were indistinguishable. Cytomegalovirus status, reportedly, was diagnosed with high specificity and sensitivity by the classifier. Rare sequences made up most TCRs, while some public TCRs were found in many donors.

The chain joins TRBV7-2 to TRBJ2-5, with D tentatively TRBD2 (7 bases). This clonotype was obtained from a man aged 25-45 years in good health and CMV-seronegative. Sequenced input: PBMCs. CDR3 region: CASSPWGGGVKETQYF. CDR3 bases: TGTGCCAGCAGCCCCTGGGGCGGGGGCGTCAAAGAGACCCAGTACTTC.